This T cell receptor beta chain was sequenced for a study of regulatory T cells in long-lasting Graves disease. The sample holds many counts of this clonotype. Assembly of TCR beta libraries relied on iRepertoire HTBI primers together with Arm-PCR of CDR3 regions. Using its own MiXCR run on the multiplex PCR reads, TCRdb lists one record per CDR3 protein. The top ten hold 26% of the sample, which has a few hundred thousand distinct CDR3 sequences, about 20% seen once. Time point in this sample: persistent/refractory GD, antithyroid drugs over 5 years with positive TRAb. Construction of the TCR library relied on RNA isolated from PBMCs. The source material was peripheral blood mononuclear cells (PBMCs), sampled when the disease was refractory, from a patient treated with antithyroid drugs. The origin of this receptor is a female donor with Graves disease.

The CDR3 nucleotides read TGTGCCAGCAGTGAAGCGGAAATCGGTGGCTACACCTTC. Protein: CASSEAEIGGYTF. The rearrangement uses TRBV6-1 and TRBJ1-2; no reliable D call. The V gene's germline CDR1 is MNHNS and CDR2 SASEGT. The V end was cut by 0 bases, the J end by 7 bases, with 9 bases between. This CDR3 comprises 13 residues.